Listed here is a single T cell receptor (beta chain). The V and J ends lost 5 bases and 1 base respectively, with 6 bases between them. Germline loops: CDR1 MDHEN, CDR2 SYDVKM. The CDR3 is 14 residues long. This specimen belongs to a study of CD8+ T cells in alopecia areata. RNA extraction was followed by reverse transcription into cDNA, which acted as the sequencing template. Repertoires were generated with immunoSEQ multiplex PCR, while TCRdb's copy carries only in-frame clones and drops some. The sample shows some 150,000 clones, approximately 60% of them seen only once. The receptor was isolated from a human donor in good health. Input material: CD8+ T cells sorted from blood. The chain employs TRBV28 and TRBJ2-6; D is ambiguous. CDR3 loop: CASSRVSGANVLTF. CDR3 coding DNA: TGTGCCAGCAGTAGGGTTTCTGGGGCCAACGTCCTGACTTTC.